One and the same sample provided the 18 T cell receptor beta chains below, sequenced in a study of T cell changes during pregnancy in multiple sclerosis. Assay used: immunoSEQ multiplex PCR; TCRdb lists only in-frame clones, some missing. There are roughly 50,000 clones in the sample; 80% to 95% occur only once, and 0.35% to 0.4% lies in the top ten. The sequences come from CD4+ T cells from peripheral blood mononuclear cells, collected after pregnancy. The receptors derive from a female donor with multiple sclerosis, enrolled in a pregnancy study.

The rearrangement links TRBV27 to TRBJ1-1; D ambiguous. The V and J ends lost 5 bases and 6 bases respectively, with 16 bases between them. Germline V gene lookup returns CDR1 MNHEY and CDR2 SMNVEV (reference sequence). This CDR3 is 14 amino acids long. Here the CDR3 reads CASSVGRWAAEAFF. In nucleotides, the CDR3 is TGTGCCAGCAGTGTCGGTCGATGGGCTGCTGAAGCTTTCTTT.

V usage is TRBV11-2 and J usage is TRBJ2-1, with TRBD2 matching over 12 bases. The ends lost 4 bases at V and 8 bases at J; junction bases unmatched: 6. The germline gives CDR1 SGHAT, CDR2 FQNNGV. The CDR3 is made up of 15 amino acids. CDR3 bases: TGTGCCAGCAGCTCTAGCGGGAGGGCCGGGGATGAGCAGTTCTTC. This gives the protein CASSSSGRAGDEQFF.

V and J are TRBV7-6 and TRBJ2-7, with D hard to call. From germline, CDR1 is SGHVS and CDR2 FNYEAQ. The CDR3 is 13 amino acids. V lost 4 bases to trimming and J lost 0 bases, with 7 bases between them. The CDR3 DNA follows: TGTGCCAGCAGCTCGTTCCGCTCCTACGAGCAGTACTTC. Its protein product is CASSSFRSYEQYF.

V is TRBV27 and J is TRBJ1-2; tentatively, D is TRBD1 (6 bases). The germline CDR1 and CDR2 sequences are MNHEY and SMNVEV (reference sequence). Trimming removed 5 bases from V and 4 bases from J, with 14 bases in between. This CDR3 contains 14 residues. In nucleotides, the CDR3 is TGTGCCAGCAGTGGCAGGGGCGCCATCTATGGCTACACCTTC. Translated, it gives CASSGRGAIYGYTF.

The rearrangement uses TRBV18 and TRBJ1-3; 7 nucleotides agree with TRBD1. The CDR3 sequence is 15 residues long. Germline V gives CDR1 KGHSH, CDR2 LQKENI. Trimming removed 9 bases from V and 0 bases from J; junction bases left unmatched: 8. The CDR3 region is CASGLQGTSGNTIYF. CDR3 in DNA: TGTGCCAGTGGACTACAGGGGACCTCTGGAAACACCATATATTTT.

The gene calls are TRBV10-3 and TRBJ2-5, with TRBD1 matching 8 bases. Looked up from germline, CDR1 is ENHRY and CDR2 is SYGVKD. Trimming removed 9 bases from V and 1 base from J; junction bases left unmatched: 1. The CDR3 has 12 residues. The CDR3 coding sequence is TGTGCCATACAGGGGGTCCAAGAGACCCAGTACTTC. Protein: CAIQGVQETQYF.

The chain couples TRBV4-2 to TRBJ2-6, with a tentative D call TRBD1 (6 bases). CDR3 length equals 16 residues. Germline CDR1 and CDR2: LGHNA and YNFKEQ. The germline V and J ends were trimmed by 3 bases and 4 bases, with 13 bases remaining between them. The CDR3 DNA follows: TGTGCCAGCAGCCAGGGCAGGGGCTCCGGGGCCAACGTCCTGACTTTC. This sequence encodes CASSQGRGSGANVLTF.

This chain links TRBV7-6 with TRBJ2-7; D perhaps matches TRBD1 (6 bases). Looked up from germline, CDR1 is SGHVS and CDR2 is FNYEAQ. The V end was cut by 1 base, the J end by 5 bases, with 9 bases between. The CDR3 is 13 amino acids. The CDR3 loop reads CASSLVGGNEQYF. The CDR3 nucleotides are TGTGCCAGCAGCTTAGTAGGGGGTAACGAGCAGTACTTC.

The genes are TRBV6-6 and TRBJ1-2; 9 bases match TRBD1. The CDR3 spans 14 residues. J was trimmed by 6 bases and V by 6 bases; bases with no gene match: 8. Germline V gives CDR1 MNHNY, CDR2 SVGAGI (reference sequence). CDR3: CASSKTGTGHGYTF. Here the CDR3 DNA reads TGTGCCAGCAGCAAAACCGGGACAGGGCATGGCTACACCTTC.

The rearrangement links TRBV7-2 to TRBJ2-7, with D possibly being TRBD2 (6 bases). CDR1 is SGHTA, CDR2 FQGNSA, per germline. This CDR3 has 15 residues. Between the trimmed V and J ends, which lost 5 bases and 2 bases, there was a span of 16 bases. The CDR3 protein is CASSPGGVRTYEQYF. CDR3 DNA: TGTGCCAGCAGCCCTGGCGGGGTCCGCACCTACGAGCAGTACTTC.

The rearrangement links TRBV27 to TRBJ2-1, with D maybe TRBD1 (6 bases). Germline V gene sequence: CDR1 MNHEY, CDR2 SMNVEV (reference sequence). The CDR3 is 13 amino acids. The V end lost 2 bases, the J end lost 4 bases, and 6 bases lay between the germline ends. CDR3 coding DNA: TGTGCCAGCAGTTTAAGGGGGTACAATGAGCAGTTCTTC. Encoded protein: CASSLRGYNEQFF.

The V call is TRBV6-5, the J call TRBJ2-1; a possible D gene is TRBD1 (5 bases). With 6 bases removed from V and 5 bases from J, the gap between germline ends came to 11 bases. Germline assignment: CDR1 MNHEY and CDR2 SVGAGI. The CDR3 covers 13 residues. The CDR3 DNA reads TGTGCCAGCAGAGGGGCGTATAACAATGAGCAGTTCTTC. Translation: CASRGAYNNEQFF.

DNA of the CDR3: TGTGCCAGCAGTCCGTCAGACAGGAACTATGGCTACACCTTC. This translates into CASSPSDRNYGYTF. The chain employs TRBV28 and TRBJ1-2; maybe TRBD1 (6 bases). Germline assignment: CDR1 MDHEN and CDR2 SYDVKM. V was cut by 5 bases and J by 2 bases, with 12 bases left in between. The CDR3 contains 14 residues.

The chain has TRBV15 and TRBJ2-2; the D is unclear. The CDR3 is made up of 15 amino acids. The germline gives CDR1 LNHNV, CDR2 YYDKDF (reference sequence). V lost 1 base, J lost 0 bases, and 6 bases lay in between. The CDR3 DNA reads TGTGCCACCAGCAGAGGCGGATCGAACACCGGGGAGCTGTTTTTT. Translating it yields CATSRGGSNTGELFF.

This clone was recorded only once. This chain connects TRBV6-1 to TRBJ1-1, with D perhaps TRBD1 (5 bases). The CDR3 sequence is 13 residues long. The V gene lost 6 bases and the J gene lost 4 bases, with 12 bases spanning the gap. CDR1 is MNHNS and CDR2 is SASEGT in the germline V gene. CDR3 bases: TGTGCCAGCAGATTTCTTCAGGGCACTGAAGCTTTCTTT. It translates to CASRFLQGTEAFF.

The CDR3 reads CAIWDRAKNIQYF. The CDR3, as DNA: TGTGCCATCTGGGACAGAGCCAAAAACATTCAGTACTTC. The rearrangement uses TRBV10-3 and TRBJ2-4; 7 bases are a match to TRBD1. V was clipped by 8 bases and J by 0 bases; unmatched bases: 1. Germline lookup yields CDR1 ENHRY and CDR2 SYGVKD. The CDR3 extends over 13 amino acids.

As DNA, the CDR3 is TGTGCCAGCACCACTAACACTGAAGCTTTCTTT. It yields the protein CASTTNTEAFF. The rearrangement links TRBV28 to TRBJ1-1; D unclear. CDR1 and CDR2 from the germline V gene are MDHEN and SYDVKM. This CDR3 spans 11 amino acids. V was cut by 7 bases and J by 2 bases, with 5 bases left in between.

The gene calls are TRBV11-2 and TRBJ2-3; 15 nucleotides line up with TRBD2. Trimming cost V 5 bases and J 5 bases; bases outside gene matches: 2. Germline V gives CDR1 SGHAT, CDR2 FQNNGV. The CDR3 is 15 amino acids. As DNA, the CDR3 is TGTGCCAGCAGCCGGACTAGCGGGAGGGAAGATACGCAGTATTTT. It codes for CASSRTSGREDTQYF. The complete variable domain, with remaining parts taken from reference TRBV11-2 and TRBJ2-3, reads EAGVAQSPRYKIIEKRQSVAFWCNPISGHATLYWYQQILGQGPKLLIQFQNNGVVDDSQLPKDRFSAERLKGVDSTLKIQPAKLEDSAVYLCASSRTSGREDTQYFGPGTRLTVL.